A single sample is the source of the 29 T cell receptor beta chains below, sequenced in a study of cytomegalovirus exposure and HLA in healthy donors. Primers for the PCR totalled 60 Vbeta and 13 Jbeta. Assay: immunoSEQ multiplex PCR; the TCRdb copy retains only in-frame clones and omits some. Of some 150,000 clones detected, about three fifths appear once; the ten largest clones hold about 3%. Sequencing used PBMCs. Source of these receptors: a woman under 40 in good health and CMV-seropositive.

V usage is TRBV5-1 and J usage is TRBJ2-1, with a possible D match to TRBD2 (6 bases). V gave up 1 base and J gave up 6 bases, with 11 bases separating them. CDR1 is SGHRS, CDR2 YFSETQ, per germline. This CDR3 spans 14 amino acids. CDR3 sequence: CASSLTSRSNEQFF. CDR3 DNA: TGCGCCAGCAGCTTGACTAGCAGAAGCAATGAGCAGTTCTTC.

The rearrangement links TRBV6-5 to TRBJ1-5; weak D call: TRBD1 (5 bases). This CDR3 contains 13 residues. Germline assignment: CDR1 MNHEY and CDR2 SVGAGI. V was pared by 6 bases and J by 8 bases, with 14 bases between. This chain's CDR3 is CASSPERGEPQHF. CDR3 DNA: TGTGCCAGCAGCCCTGAAAGGGGTGAGCCCCAGCATTTT.

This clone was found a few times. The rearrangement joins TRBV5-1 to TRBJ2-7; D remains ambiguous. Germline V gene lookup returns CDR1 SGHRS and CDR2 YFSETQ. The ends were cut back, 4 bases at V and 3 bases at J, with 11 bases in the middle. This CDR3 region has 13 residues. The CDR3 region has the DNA TGCGCCAGCAGCCCACAGCTTAACTACGAGCAGTACTTC. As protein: CASSPQLNYEQYF.

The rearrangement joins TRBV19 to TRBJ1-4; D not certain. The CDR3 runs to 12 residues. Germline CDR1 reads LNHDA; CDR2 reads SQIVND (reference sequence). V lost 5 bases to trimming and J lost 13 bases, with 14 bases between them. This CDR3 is CASSLGTSGLFF. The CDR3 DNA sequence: TGTGCCAGTAGTCTAGGTACCTCAGGACTGTTTTTT.

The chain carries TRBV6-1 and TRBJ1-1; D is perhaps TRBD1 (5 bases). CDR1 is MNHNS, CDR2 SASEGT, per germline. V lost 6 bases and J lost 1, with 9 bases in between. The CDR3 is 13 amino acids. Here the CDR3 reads CASRRTSNTEAFF. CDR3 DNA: TGTGCCAGCAGGCGGACATCGAACACTGAAGCTTTCTTT.

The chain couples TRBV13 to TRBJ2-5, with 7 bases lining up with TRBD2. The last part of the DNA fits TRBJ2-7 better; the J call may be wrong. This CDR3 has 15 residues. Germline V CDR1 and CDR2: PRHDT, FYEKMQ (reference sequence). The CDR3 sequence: CASSSRRWGGYEQYF. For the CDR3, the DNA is TGTGCCAGCAGCTCCCGACGGTGGGGGGGCTACGAGCAGTACTTC.

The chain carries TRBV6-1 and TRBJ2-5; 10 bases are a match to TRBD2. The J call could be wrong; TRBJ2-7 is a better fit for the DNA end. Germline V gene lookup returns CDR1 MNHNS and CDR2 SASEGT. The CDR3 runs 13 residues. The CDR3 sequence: CASSWTSGYEQYF. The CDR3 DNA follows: TGTGCCAGCAGTTGGACTAGCGGCTACGAGCAGTACTTC.

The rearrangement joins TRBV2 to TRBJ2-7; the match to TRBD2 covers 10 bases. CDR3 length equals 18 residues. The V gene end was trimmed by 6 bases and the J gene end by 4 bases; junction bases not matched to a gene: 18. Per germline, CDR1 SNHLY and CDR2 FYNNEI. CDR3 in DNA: TGTGCCAGCAGAACCTGGGCTAGCGGGAGTGTGAGTGTTTACGAGCAGTACTTC. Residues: CASRTWASGSVSVYEQYF.

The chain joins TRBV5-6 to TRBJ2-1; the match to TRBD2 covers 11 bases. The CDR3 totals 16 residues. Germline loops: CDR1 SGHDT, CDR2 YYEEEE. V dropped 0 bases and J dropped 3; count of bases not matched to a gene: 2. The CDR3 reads CASSLEGLADYNEQFF. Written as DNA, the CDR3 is TGTGCCAGCAGCTTGGAGGGACTAGCGGACTACAATGAGCAGTTCTTC.

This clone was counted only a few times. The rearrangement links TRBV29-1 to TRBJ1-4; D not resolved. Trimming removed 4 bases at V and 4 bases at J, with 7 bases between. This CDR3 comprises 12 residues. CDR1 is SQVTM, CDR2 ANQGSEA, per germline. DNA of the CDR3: TGCAGCGTTGTGGCCGATAATGAAAAACTGTTTTTT. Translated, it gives CSVVADNEKLFF.

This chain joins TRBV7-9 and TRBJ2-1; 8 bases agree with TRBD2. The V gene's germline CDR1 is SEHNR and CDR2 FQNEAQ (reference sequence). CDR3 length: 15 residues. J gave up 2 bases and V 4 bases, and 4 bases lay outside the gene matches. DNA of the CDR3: TGTGCCAGCAGCTACCTAGCGGGCACCTACAATGAGCAGTTCTTC. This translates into CASSYLAGTYNEQFF.

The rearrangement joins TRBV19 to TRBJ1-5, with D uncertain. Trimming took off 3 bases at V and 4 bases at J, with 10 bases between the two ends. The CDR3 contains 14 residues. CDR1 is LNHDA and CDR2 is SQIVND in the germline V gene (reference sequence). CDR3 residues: CASSIEVGNQPQHF. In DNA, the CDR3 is TGTGCCAGTAGTATCGAGGTCGGGAATCAGCCCCAGCATTTT.

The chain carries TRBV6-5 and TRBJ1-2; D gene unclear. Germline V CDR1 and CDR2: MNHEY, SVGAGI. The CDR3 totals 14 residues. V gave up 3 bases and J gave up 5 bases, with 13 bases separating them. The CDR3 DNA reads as TGTGCCAGCAGTTATCGCACCCAACTTTATGGCTACACCTTC. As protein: CASSYRTQLYGYTF.

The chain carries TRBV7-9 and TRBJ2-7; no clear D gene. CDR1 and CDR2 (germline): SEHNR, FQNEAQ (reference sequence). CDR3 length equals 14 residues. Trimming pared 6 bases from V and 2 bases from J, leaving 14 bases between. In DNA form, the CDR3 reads TGTGCCAGCAGTCCGAGGTCACTTCCCTACGAGCAGTACTTC. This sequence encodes CASSPRSLPYEQYF.

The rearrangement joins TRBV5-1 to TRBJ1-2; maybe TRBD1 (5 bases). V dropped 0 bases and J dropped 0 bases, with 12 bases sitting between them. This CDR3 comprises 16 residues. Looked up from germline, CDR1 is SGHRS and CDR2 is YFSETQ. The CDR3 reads CASSLGQGLANYGYTF. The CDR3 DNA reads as TGCGCCAGCAGCTTGGGTCAGGGCTTGGCTAACTATGGCTACACCTTC. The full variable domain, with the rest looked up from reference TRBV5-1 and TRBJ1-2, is KAGVTQTPRYLIKTRGQQVTLSCSPISGHRSVSWYQQTPGQGLQFLFEYFSETQRNKGNFPGRFSGRQFSNSRSEMNVSTLELGDSALYLCASSLGQGLANYGYTFGSGTRLTVV.

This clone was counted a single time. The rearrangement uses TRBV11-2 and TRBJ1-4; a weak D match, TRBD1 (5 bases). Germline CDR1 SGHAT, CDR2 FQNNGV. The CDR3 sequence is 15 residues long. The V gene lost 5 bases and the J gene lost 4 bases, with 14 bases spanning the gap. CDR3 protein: CASSPYQTVNEKLFF. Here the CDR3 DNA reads TGTGCCAGCAGCCCTTACCAGACAGTTAATGAAAAACTGTTTTTT.

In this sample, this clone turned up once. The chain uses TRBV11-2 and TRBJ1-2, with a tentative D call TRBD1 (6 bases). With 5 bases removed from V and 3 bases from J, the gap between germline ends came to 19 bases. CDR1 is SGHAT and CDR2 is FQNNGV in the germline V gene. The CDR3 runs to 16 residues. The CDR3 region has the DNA TGTGCCAGCAGCCAATCGAACAGGGAGTTTGACTATGGCTACACCTTC. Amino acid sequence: CASSQSNREFDYGYTF.

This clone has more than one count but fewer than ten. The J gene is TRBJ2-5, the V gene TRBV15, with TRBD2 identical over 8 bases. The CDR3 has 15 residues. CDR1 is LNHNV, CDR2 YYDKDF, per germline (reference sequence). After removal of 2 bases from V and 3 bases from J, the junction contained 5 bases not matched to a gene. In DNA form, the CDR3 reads TGTGCCACCAGCAGACGGGGGGGGCCGAAAGAGACCCAGTACTTC. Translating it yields CATSRRGGPKETQYF. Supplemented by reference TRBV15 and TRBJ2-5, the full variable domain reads DAMVIQNPRYQVTQFGKPVTLSCSQTLNHNVMYWYQQKSSQAPKLLFHYYDKDFNNEADTPDNFQSRRPNTSFCFLDIRSPGLGDTAMYLCATSRRGGPKETQYFGPGTRLLVL.

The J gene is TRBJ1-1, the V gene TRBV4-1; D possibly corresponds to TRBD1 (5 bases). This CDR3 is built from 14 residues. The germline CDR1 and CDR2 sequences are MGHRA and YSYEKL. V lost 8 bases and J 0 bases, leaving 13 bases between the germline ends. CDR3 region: CASGGEWVNTEAFF. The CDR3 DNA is TGCGCCAGCGGAGGGGAGTGGGTGAACACTGAAGCTTTCTTT.

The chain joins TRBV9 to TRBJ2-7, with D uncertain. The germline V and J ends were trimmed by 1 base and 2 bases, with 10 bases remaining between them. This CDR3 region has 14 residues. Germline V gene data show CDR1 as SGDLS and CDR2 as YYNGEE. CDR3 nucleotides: TGTGCCAGCAGCGTACCGAAGAGCACCTACGAGCAGTACTTC. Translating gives CASSVPKSTYEQYF. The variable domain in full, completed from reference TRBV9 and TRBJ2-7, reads DSGVTQTPKHLITATGQRVTLRCSPRSGDLSVYWYQQSLDQGLQFLIQYYNGEERAKGNILERFSAQQFPDLHSELNLSSLELGDSALYFCASSVPKSTYEQYFGPGTRLTVT.

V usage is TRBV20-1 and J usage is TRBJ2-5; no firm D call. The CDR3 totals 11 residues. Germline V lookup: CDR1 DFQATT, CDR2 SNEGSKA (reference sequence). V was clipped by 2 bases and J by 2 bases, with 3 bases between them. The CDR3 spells CSARLQETQYF. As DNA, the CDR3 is TGCAGTGCTAGACTGCAAGAGACCCAGTACTTC.

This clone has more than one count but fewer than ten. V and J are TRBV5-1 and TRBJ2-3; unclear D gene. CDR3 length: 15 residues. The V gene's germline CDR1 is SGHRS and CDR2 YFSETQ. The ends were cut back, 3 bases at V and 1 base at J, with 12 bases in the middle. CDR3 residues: CASSSPSRGTDTQYF. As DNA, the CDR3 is TGCGCCAGCAGCTCCCCATCCCGGGGCACAGATACGCAGTATTTT.

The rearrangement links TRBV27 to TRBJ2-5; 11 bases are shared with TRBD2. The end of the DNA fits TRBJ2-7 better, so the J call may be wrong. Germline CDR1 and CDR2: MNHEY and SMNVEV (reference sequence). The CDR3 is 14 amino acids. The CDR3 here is CASNPSGRPYEQYF. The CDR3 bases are TGTGCCAGCAATCCTAGCGGGAGGCCCTACGAGCAGTACTTC.

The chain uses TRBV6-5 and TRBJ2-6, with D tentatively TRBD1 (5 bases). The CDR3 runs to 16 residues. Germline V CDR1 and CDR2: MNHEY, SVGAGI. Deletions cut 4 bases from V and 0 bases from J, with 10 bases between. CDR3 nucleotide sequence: TGTGCCAGCAGTTCCCAGGGCCGCTCTGGGGCCAACGTCCTGACTTTC. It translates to CASSSQGRSGANVLTF.

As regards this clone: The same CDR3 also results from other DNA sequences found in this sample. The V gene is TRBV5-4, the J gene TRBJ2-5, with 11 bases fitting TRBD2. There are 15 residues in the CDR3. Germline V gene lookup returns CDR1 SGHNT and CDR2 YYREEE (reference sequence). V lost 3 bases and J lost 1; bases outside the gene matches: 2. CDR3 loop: CASSWGTSGQETQYF. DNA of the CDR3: TGTGCCAGCAGCTGGGGGACTAGCGGCCAAGAGACCCAGTACTTC.

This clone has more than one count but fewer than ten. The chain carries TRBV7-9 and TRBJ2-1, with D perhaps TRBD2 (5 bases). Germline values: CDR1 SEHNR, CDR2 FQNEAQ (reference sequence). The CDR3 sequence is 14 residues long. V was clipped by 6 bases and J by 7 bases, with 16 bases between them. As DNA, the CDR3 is TGTGCCAGCAGTTGGATTAGAACGGGGAATGAGCAGTTCTTC. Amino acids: CASSWIRTGNEQFF.

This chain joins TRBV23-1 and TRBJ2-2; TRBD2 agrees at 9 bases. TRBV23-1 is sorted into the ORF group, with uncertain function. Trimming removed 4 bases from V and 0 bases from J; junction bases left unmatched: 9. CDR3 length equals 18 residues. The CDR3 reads CASSPLAGPIANTGELFF. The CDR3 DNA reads TGCGCCAGCAGTCCTCTAGCGGGGCCAATCGCGAACACCGGGGAGCTGTTTTTT.

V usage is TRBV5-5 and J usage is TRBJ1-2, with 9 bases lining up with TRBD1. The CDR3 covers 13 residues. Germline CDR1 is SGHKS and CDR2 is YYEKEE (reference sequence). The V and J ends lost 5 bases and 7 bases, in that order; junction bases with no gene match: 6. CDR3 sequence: CASRLQGAVGYTF. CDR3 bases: TGTGCCAGCAGGCTACAGGGGGCAGTTGGCTACACCTTC.

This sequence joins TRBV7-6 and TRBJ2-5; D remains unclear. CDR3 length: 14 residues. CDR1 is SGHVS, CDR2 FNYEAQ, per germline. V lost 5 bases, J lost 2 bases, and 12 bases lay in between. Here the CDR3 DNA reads TGTGCCAGCAGCCCACACCCTGAACAAGAGACCCAGTACTTC. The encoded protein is CASSPHPEQETQYF.